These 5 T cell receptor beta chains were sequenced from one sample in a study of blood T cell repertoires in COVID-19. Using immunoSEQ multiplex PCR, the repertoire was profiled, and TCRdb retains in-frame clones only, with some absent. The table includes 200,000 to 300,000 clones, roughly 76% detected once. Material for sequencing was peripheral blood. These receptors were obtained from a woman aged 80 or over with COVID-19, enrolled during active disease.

CDR3 sequence (DNA): TGTGCCAGCGGCCCTTTGGACAGGGGGCTTCAGCCCCAGCATTTT. Protein sequence: CASGPLDRGLQPQHF. The V gene is TRBV6-2 or TRBV6-3, the J gene TRBJ1-5; 11 bases agree with TRBD1. This CDR3 comprises 15 residues. Per germline, CDR1 MNHEY and CDR2 SVGEGT. Trimming removed 8 bases from V and 6 bases from J; junction bases left unmatched: 9.

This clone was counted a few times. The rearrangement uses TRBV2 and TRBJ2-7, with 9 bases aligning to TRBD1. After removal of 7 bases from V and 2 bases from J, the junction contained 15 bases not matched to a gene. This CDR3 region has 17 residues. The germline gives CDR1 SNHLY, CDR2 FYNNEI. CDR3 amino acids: CASISLTGGLAAYEQYF. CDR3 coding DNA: TGTGCCAGCATCTCCCTAACAGGGGGCCTGGCCGCCTACGAGCAGTACTTC.

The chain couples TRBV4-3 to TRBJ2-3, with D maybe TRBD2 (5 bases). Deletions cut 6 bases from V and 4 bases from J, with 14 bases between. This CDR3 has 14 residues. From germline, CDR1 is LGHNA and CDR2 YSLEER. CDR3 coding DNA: TGCGCCAGCAGTCTTGAGGGAGAGGCAGATACGCAGTATTTT. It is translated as CASSLEGEADTQYF.

This CDR3 is CASSFGPGDTEAFF. DNA for the CDR3: TGTGCCAGCAGCTTTGGACCAGGGGACACTGAAGCTTTCTTT. The chain links TRBV7-2 to TRBJ1-1, with D possibly being TRBD1 (6 bases). Germline CDR1 SGHTA, CDR2 FQGNSA. The length of the CDR3 is 14 residues. Trimming removed 3 bases from V and 3 bases from J, with 11 bases in between.

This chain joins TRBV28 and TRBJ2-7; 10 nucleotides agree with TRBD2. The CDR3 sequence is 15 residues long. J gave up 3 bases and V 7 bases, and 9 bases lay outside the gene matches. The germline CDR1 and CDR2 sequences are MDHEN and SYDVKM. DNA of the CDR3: TGTGCCAGCACCCTACCCGGACTAGCGGACTACGAGCAGTACTTC. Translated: CASTLPGLADYEQYF.